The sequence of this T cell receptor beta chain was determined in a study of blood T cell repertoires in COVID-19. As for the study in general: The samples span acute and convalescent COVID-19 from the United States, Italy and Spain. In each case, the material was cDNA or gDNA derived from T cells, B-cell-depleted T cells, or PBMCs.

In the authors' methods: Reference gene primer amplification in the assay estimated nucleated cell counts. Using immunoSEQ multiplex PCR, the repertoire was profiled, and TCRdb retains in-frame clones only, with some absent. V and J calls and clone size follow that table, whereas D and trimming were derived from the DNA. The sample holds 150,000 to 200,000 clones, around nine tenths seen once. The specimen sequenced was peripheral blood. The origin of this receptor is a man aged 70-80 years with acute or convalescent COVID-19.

The CDR3 spells CASRSSGGAKAFF. The CDR3 region has the DNA TGTGCCAGCAGATCCTCAGGGGGCGCGAAAGCTTTCTTT. The rearrangement links TRBV6-5 to TRBJ1-1, with TRBD1 matching over 8 bases. The ends lost 6 bases at V and 9 bases at J; junction bases unmatched: 9. The CDR3 runs to 13 residues. CDR1 and CDR2 from the germline V gene are MNHEY and SVGAGI.